This TCR beta chain was found in a study of blood T cell repertoires in COVID-19. This clone was observed a single time. There are 17 residues in the CDR3. Assay used: immunoSEQ multiplex PCR; TCRdb lists only in-frame clones, some missing. This table holds about 69,000 clones, approximately 75% found once. The rearrangement uses TRBV12-1 and TRBJ2-3; TRBD2 is the table's D call, not checked against the DNA. TRBV12-1 is a known pseudogene. The sequenced sample was peripheral blood. This receptor was obtained from a human donor in a cohort sampled during active COVID-19. CDR3 coding DNA: TGTGCCAGCAGCCCCGGGACTAGCGGGAATGCTCCAGATACGCAGTATTTT. This translates into CASSPGTSGNAPDTQYF.